The table lists the clone carrying this T cell receptor (beta chain) with a few counts. The CDR3 covers 16 residues. Germline V gene lookup returns CDR1 LNHNV and CDR2 YYDKDF (reference sequence). V shed 0 bases and J shed 2 bases, with 12 bases lying between them. This entry is derived from a study of blood T cells in healthy people across ages. A J-beta primer mix and a sample-barcoded 5' primer were used in a second PCR of roughly 7 to 12 cycles. TCRdb used MiXCR to reprocess the 5' RACE reads, holding one entry per CDR3 protein. The table shows about 1.1 million distinct CDR3 sequences, with about two fifths occurring only once.

The sequenced sample was blood. The chain uses TRBV15 and TRBJ2-3; tentative D call: TRBD1 (5 bases). This TCR was sampled from a young man in good health. In DNA, the CDR3 is TGTGCCACCAGCAGAGATACGCTTGGGGCCACAGATACGCAGTATTTT. It codes for CATSRDTLGATDTQYF.